The T cell receptor beta chain under discussion was sequenced for a study of shared clonotypes between healthy human individuals. CDR3 length equals 16 residues. The germline V gene has CDR1 MNHEY and CDR2 SMNVEV (reference sequence). The junction had 8 bases not matched to a gene; V was cut back by 2 bases and J by 2 bases. The study enrolled healthy HIV-negative adults without recent acute infections or vaccinations as donors. Splitting the CD4+ cells yielded a CD45RA+ naive subset and a CD45RA-negative memory subset. Per the authors' pipeline: ImmunoSEQ supplied junction-only sequences lacking quality scores, so filtering was different. TCRdb's table, derived via immunoSEQ multiplex PCR, lists solely in-frame clones and lacks some. Clone size and the V and J calls come from that table; the DNA yielded D and trimming. The sample consists of some 1.1 million clones, roughly 77% of them appearing once.

This clone has only a few counts. Specimen: memory CD4+ T cells from PBMCs. Subset: CD45RA-negative fraction. The receptor was isolated from a man in his late teens or twenties in good health. Some clones in this sample may be carry-over from other donors' samples. The chain uses TRBV27 and TRBJ2-7, with TRBD2 identical over 8 bases. DNA for the CDR3: TGTGCCAGCAGTTTAGGCCCCCCCGGGGGGGCCTACGAGCAGTACTTC. Translated: CASSLGPPGGAYEQYF.